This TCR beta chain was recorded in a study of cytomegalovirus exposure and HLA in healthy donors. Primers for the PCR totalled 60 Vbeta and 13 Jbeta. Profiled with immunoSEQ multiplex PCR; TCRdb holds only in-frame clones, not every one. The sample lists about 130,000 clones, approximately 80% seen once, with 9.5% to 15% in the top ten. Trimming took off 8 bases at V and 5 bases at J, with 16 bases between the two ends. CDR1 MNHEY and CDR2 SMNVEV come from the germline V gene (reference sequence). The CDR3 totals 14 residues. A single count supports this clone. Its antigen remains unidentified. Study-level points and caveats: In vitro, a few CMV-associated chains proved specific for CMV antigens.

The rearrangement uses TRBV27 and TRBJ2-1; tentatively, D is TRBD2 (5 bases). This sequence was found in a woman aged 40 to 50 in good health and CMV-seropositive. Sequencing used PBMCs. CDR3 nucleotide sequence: TGTGCCAGCGGGAAACTAGTTTCGGACAATGAGCAGTTCTTC. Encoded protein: CASGKLVSDNEQFF.